The rows below give T cell receptor beta chains drawn from one sample of a study of T cell repertoires in cytomegalovirus infection. TCRdb re-called the reads through MiXCR, storing one row per CDR3 protein. Among roughly 920,000 distinct CDR3 sequences, around a third were seen once, and the ten largest hold over 12%. Which antigens these TCRs recognize remains unknown. The sample here was cultured CD8+ T cells from PBMCs, taken from culture after CMV antigen stimulation. The receptor source for this set is a human donor in good health (CMV status not recorded). Some clones in this sample may be carry-over from other donors' samples. The CDR3 runs from the conserved cysteine through the conserved F or W. D genes are given only for firm matches. The listing skips clone size in some rows; elsewhere it reads once, few, many or a size class.

D gene	clone size	CDR3 length	J gene	V gene	CDR3 DNA	CDR3 protein
TRBD2	few	14	TRBJ2-5	TRBV12-3/TRBV12-4	TGTGCCAGCACCCAAAGACTAGCGGGGGCGACCCAGTACTTC	CASTQRLAGATQYF
TRBD1	once	18	TRBJ2-2	TRBV4-1	TGCGCCAGCAGCCAAGAACCACAGGGGGCAATAGGGACCGGGGAGCTGTTTTTT	CASSQEPQGAIGTGELFF
-	-	21	TRBJ1-2	TRBV29-1	TGCAGCGTTGTAACCCTGTCTCTAGAAGTTCCGCGGGGAGGCCCTAACTATGGCTACACCTTC	CSVVTLSLEVPRGGPNYGYTF
-	many	17	TRBJ1-4	TRBV7-2	TGTGCCAGCAGCTCCATCCCCAGTAGGAACGCAAATGAAAAACTGTTTTTT	CASSSIPSRNANEKLFF
-	many	15	TRBJ2-1	TRBV7-2	TGTGCCAGCAGCTTAGAAGTCGGCCCCTACAATGAGCAGTTCTTC	CASSLEVGPYNEQFF
-	-	14	TRBJ2-3	TRBV27	TGTGCCAGCAGTTTCGGGCTAGCCGTAGATACGCAGTATTTT	CASSFGLAVDTQYF
-	-	12	TRBJ1-1	TRBV5-6	TGTGCCAGCAGTTACATCAACACTGAAGCTTTCTTT	CASSYINTEAFF
-	once	12	TRBJ1-1	TRBV29-1	TGCAGCGTTGAAGTACAGGGAACTGAAGCTTTCTTT	CSVEVQGTEAFF
-	many	15	TRBJ1-4	TRBV7-8	TGTGCCAGCAGCTTAAACGGCAGGCTTAATGAAAAACTGTTTTTT	CASSLNGRLNEKLFF
-	-	14	TRBJ2-3	TRBV15	TGTGCCACCAGCAGAGAGGGGGGGCCCGATACGCAGTATTTT	CATSREGGPDTQYF
-	-	11	TRBJ1-2	TRBV6-2/TRBV6-3	TGTGCCAGCTTTGGGGTCGAGGGCTACACCTTC	CASFGVEGYTF
-	-	15	TRBJ2-3	TRBV7-6	TGTGCCTCGACGTGGGGGCCCATAATTTCAGATACGCAGTATTTT	CASTWGPIISDTQYF
-	once	17	TRBJ2-2	TRBV11-2	TGTGCCAGCAGCCAATTTCTTCGACGGAAAAACACCGGGGAGCTGTTTTTT	CASSQFLRRKNTGELFF
-	-	13	TRBJ1-1	TRBV7-6	TGTGCCAGCAGTTACGAGCCGAACACTGAAGCTTTCTTT	CASSYEPNTEAFF
TRBD1	-	15	TRBJ1-1	TRBV7-2	TGTGCCAGCAGCTTGACAGGGGGCAGAGACACTGAAGCTTTCTTT	CASSLTGGRDTEAFF
-	many	15	TRBJ1-2	TRBV4-3	TGCGCCAGCAGCCAAGATCGAGGGAGTGGATATGGCTACACCTTC	CASSQDRGSGYGYTF
TRBD2	few	15	TRBJ2-1	TRBV12-5	TGTGCTAGTGGTTTGTCGGGGGGGACCTACAATGAGCAGTTCTTC	CASGLSGGTYNEQFF
TRBD2	-	14	TRBJ2-2	TRBV20-1	TGCAGTGCTCGGACTAGCGAATCCACCGGGGAGCTGTTTTTT	CSARTSESTGELFF
-	-	13	TRBJ2-7	TRBV3-1	TGTGCCAGCAGCCAAGTCGATGGGGACGAGCAGTACTTC	CASSQVDGDEQYF
-	many	14	TRBJ1-1	TRBV6-1	TGTGCCAGCAGTGAAACACTGATGCCAGCTGAAGCTTTCTTT	CASSETLMPAEAFF
TRBD1	many	16	TRBJ1-3	TRBV7-2	TGTGCCAGCAGCATATCCGGGACAGGGTTCGGGAACACCATATATTTT	CASSISGTGFGNTIYF
-	-	15	TRBJ2-7	TRBV11-3	TGTGCCAGCAGCTTTGCCCCGGGTCCCTCCTACGAGCAGTACTTC	CASSFAPGPSYEQYF
TRBD2	-	16	TRBJ2-5	TRBV6-2/TRBV6-3	TGTGCCAGCAGTTACCACCGCGAGCGGGGATTTGAGACCCAGTACTTC	CASSYHRERGFETQYF
-	many	15	TRBJ2-5	TRBV7-8	TGTGCCAGCAGTCCAATCGTGGACAGCCCATGGTCCCAGTACTTC	CASSPIVDSPWSQYF
-	-	15	TRBJ2-3	TRBV28	TGTGCCAGCAGTCCGGACGTCCTCAGCATAGATACGCAGTATTTT	CASSPDVLSIDTQYF
-	few	16	TRBJ2-7	TRBV2	TGTGCCAGCAGTGAAGCGGACAGTCACCCCTCCTACGAGCAGTACTTC	CASSEADSHPSYEQYF
TRBD1	-	14	TRBJ1-2	TRBV27	TGTGCCAGCAGTTTATCGTTAGGGGGCGATGGCTACACCTTC	CASSLSLGGDGYTF
-	few	14	TRBJ1-1	TRBV4-1	TGCGCCAGCAGCAAAGGGGGTTTCGGTTCTGAAGCTTTCTTT	CASSKGGFGSEAFF
TRBD1	-	14	TRBJ1-1	TRBV28	TGTGCCAGCAGGATGACAGGGATCGGTACTGAAGCTTTCTTT	CASRMTGIGTEAFF
-	-	15	TRBJ1-1	TRBV18	TGTGCCAGCTCACCAGAGCAAGGGACCGACACTGAAGCTTTCTTT	CASSPEQGTDTEAFF
TRBD2	few	14	TRBJ2-5	TRBV6-2/TRBV6-3	TGTGCCAGCAGTGCTACTAGCGGTCAAGAGACCCAGTACTTC	CASSATSGQETQYF
-	-	17	TRBJ1-2	TRBV14	TGTGCCAGCAGCCAAGATGGGTATCAGGGTAGAAACTATGGCTACACCTTC	CASSQDGYQGRNYGYTF
-	many	15	TRBJ1-6	TRBV27	TGTGCCAGCAGTTTGGGGATGTCATATAATTCACCCCTCCACTTT	CASSLGMSYNSPLHF
TRBD2	-	16	TRBJ2-1	TRBV9	TGTGCCAGCAGCGGATCGACTAGCGGGGGGTACAATGAGCAGTTCTTC	CASSGSTSGGYNEQFF
-	-	14	TRBJ2-1	TRBV5-6	TGTGCCAGCAGCTTGGCCTGGATAGTAAATGAGCAGTTCTTC	CASSLAWIVNEQFF
-	few	17	TRBJ1-1	TRBV7-2	TGTGCCAGCAGCTTAGTGCCGCGGACCCGACCGAACACTGAAGCTTTCTTT	CASSLVPRTRPNTEAFF
-	many	14	TRBJ2-1	TRBV7-9	TGTGCCAGCAGCTTTGGGGCAGTCTACAATGAGCAGTTCTTC	CASSFGAVYNEQFF
-	-	17	TRBJ1-6	TRBV4-1	TGCGCCAGCAGCCAAGTTGAGGGTCTTGCCCATAATTCACCCCTCCACTTT	CASSQVEGLAHNSPLHF
-	-	16	TRBJ2-3	TRBV20-1	TGCAGTGCTAGGGCCACCGGACGCCTGAGCACAGATACGCAGTATTTT	CSARATGRLSTDTQYF
TRBD2	few	15	TRBJ2-5	TRBV6-6	TGTGCCAGCAGTTACGCTTGGGCGGGGGATCAGACCCAGTACTTC	CASSYAWAGDQTQYF
-	many	13	TRBJ1-1	TRBV7-6	TGTGCCAGCAGCCCAGGGTTGGGCACTGAAGCTTTCTTT	CASSPGLGTEAFF
TRBD2	-	13	TRBJ2-1	TRBV27	TGTGCCAGCACCCTGACTAGCGGCAATGAGCAGTTCTTC	CASTLTSGNEQFF
-	few	15	TRBJ1-6	TRBV7-6	TGTGCCAGCAGCTCCCCGGCGGGCTATAATTCACCCCTCCACTTT	CASSSPAGYNSPLHF
TRBD1	-	15	TRBJ2-1	TRBV7-6	TGTGCCAGCAGCTTATTTGACAGGGGAAATCATGAGCAGTTCTTC	CASSLFDRGNHEQFF
TRBD1	-	15	TRBJ1-2	TRBV27	TGTGCCAGCAGTAGTGGCAGGGGACAGGACTATGGCTACACCTTT	CASSSGRGQDYGYTF
-	few	14	TRBJ2-1	TRBV12-3/TRBV12-4	TGTGCCAGCTGGCGCCACGGGGCCTACAATGAGCAGTTCTTC	CASWRHGAYNEQFF
-	-	16	TRBJ2-1	TRBV4-1	TGCGCCAGCAGCCAAGAAGTGAGAGTCTCCTACAATGAGCAGTTCTTC	CASSQEVRVSYNEQFF
-	-	14	TRBJ2-1	TRBV6-5	TGTGCCAGCAGTTACGGGGCGAGAGGGGGTGAGCAGTTCTTC	CASSYGARGGEQFF
TRBD2	-	15	TRBJ2-1	TRBV6-2/TRBV6-3	TGTGCCAGCAGTCAGGGACTAGCGGGGGCCAATAAGCAGTTCTTC	CASSQGLAGANKQFF
-	-	17	TRBJ2-1	TRBV5-5	TGTGCCAGCAGCTTGGAATCCCCCAGGGCGACCTACAATGAGCAGTTCTTC	CASSLESPRATYNEQFF
-	-	15	TRBJ2-3	TRBV7-9	TGTGCCAGCACCACCGGGGGACAGACCACAGATACGCAGTATTTT	CASTTGGQTTDTQYF
TRBD1	-	16	TRBJ2-1	TRBV19	TGTGCCAGTACCCCGAGCCGGGACAGATTGTACAATGAGCAGTTCTTC	CASTPSRDRLYNEQFF
-	few	15	TRBJ2-2	TRBV6-6	TGTGCCAGCAGTTTCATAACTGGGAACACCGGGGAGCTGTTTTTT	CASSFITGNTGELFF
TRBD1	few	14	TRBJ2-5	TRBV19	TGTGCCAGTAGTATCAACAGGGGGCAAGAGACCCAGTACTTC	CASSINRGQETQYF
-	-	13	TRBJ1-5	TRBV4-1	TGCGCCAGCAGCCAAGCAAGCGGCCAGCCCCAGCATTTT	CASSQASGQPQHF
-	few	13	TRBJ2-7	TRBV29-1	TGCAGCGCTCTCGGCGGCCCTTCCTACGAGCAGTACTTC	CSALGGPSYEQYF
TRBD2	many	16	TRBJ2-3	TRBV7-3	TGTGCCAGCAGCATTAATAGCGGGGGAAGCACAGATACGCAGTATTTT	CASSINSGGSTDTQYF
-	-	12	TRBJ1-5	TRBV15	TGTGCCACCAGCAGCGCCGGACAGCCCCAGCATTTT	CATSSAGQPQHF
TRBD2	-	15	TRBJ2-3	TRBV29-1	TGCAGCGTTGAGGGACTAGCTCTCCGGGCAGGTACGCAGTATTTT	CSVEGLALRAGTQYF